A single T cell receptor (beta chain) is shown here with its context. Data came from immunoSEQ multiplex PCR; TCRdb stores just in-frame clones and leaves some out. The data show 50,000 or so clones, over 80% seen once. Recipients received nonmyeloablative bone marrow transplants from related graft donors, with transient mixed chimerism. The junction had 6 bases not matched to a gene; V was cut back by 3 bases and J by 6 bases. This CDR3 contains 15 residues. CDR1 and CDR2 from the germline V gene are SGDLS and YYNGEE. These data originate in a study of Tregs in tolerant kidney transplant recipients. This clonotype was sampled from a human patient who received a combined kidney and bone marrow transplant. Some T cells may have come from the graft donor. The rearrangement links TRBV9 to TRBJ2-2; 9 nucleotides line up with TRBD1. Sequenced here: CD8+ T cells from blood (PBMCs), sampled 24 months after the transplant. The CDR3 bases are TGTGCCAGCAGCGGTACAGGGGGCAAAGCCGGGGAGCTGTTTTTT. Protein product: CASSGTGGKAGELFF.